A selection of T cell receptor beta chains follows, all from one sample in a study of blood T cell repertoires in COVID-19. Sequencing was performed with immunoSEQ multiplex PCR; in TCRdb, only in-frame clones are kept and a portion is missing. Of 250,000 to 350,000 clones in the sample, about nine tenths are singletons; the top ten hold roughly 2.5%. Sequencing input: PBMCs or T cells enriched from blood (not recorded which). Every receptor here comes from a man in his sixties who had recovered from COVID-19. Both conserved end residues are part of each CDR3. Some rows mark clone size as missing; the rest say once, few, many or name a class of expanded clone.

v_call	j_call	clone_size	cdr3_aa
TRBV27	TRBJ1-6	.	CASSLSGTGVNSPLHF
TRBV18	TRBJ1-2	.	CASSPEKNYGYTF
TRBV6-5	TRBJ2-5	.	CASSSGTGVQETQYF
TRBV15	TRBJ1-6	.	CATSRVDRGRNSPLHF
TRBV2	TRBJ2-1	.	CASSVEFPTYNEQFF
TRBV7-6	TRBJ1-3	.	CASSLRGTSGNTIYF
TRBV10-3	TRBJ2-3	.	CAISDGGVTQYF
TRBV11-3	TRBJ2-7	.	CASSLMGLGQGLEQYF
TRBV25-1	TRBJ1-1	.	CASSGLQGAYTEAFF
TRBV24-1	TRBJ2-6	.	CATSDSQHSGANVLTF
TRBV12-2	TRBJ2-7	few	CASRLASGTGTYEQYF
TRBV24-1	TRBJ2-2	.	CATSEQGPGELFF
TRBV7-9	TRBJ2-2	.	CASSFIQGRTGELFF
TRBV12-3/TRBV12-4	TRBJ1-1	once	CASSFSGAPEAFF
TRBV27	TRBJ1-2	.	CASSFEGGYGYTF
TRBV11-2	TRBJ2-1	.	CASSLASGGAENEQFF
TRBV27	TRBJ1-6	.	CASAWGRGNSPLHF
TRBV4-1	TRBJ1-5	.	CASSQGHSNQPQHF
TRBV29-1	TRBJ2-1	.	CSVDAALNEQFF
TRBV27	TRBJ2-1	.	CASSRRSSGDNEQFF
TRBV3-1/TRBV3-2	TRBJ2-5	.	CASSPGTSGKETQYF
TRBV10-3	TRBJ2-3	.	CAISESAGRADTQYF
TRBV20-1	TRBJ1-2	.	CSAGTGDGYTF
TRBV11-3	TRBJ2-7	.	CASSPGLIYEQYF
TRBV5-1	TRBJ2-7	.	CASSIQGARSYEQYF
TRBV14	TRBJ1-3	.	CASSQDFWTGESSGNTIYF
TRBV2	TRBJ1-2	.	CAGQGPDRGSNGYTF
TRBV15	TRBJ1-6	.	CATSRGDRDNSPLHF
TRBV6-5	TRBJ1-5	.	CASSMWGDRNQPQHF
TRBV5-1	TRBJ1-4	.	CAVPRRDSLEKLFF
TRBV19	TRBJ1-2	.	CASSLGQGARYTF
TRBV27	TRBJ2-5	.	CASSHKETQYF
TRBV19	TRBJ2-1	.	CASSHFLAGSSYNEQFF
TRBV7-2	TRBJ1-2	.	CASSAETIGGYTF
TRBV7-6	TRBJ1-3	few	CASSLSGRARGNTIYF
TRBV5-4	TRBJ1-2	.	CASSTDSAIFYGYTF
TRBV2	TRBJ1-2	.	CASSRRADYGYTF
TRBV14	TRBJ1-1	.	CASSQTGTGVAFF
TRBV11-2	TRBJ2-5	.	CASTIGQGAVTQYF
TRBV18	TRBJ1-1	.	CASSPWEMNTEAFF